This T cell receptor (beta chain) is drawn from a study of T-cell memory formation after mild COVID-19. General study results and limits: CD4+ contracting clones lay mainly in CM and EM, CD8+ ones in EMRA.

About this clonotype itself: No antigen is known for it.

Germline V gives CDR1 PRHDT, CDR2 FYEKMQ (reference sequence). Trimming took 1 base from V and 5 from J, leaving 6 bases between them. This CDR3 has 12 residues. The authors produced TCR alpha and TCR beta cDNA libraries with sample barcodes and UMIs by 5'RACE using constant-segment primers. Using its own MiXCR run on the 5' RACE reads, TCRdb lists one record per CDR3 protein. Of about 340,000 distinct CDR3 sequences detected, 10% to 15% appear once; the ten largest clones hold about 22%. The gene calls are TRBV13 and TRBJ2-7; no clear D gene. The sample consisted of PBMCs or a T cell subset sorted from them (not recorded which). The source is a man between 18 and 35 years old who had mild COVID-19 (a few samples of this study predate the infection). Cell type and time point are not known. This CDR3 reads CASSLVLDEQYF. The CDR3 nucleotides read TGTGCCAGCAGCTTAGTCCTGGACGAGCAGTACTTC.